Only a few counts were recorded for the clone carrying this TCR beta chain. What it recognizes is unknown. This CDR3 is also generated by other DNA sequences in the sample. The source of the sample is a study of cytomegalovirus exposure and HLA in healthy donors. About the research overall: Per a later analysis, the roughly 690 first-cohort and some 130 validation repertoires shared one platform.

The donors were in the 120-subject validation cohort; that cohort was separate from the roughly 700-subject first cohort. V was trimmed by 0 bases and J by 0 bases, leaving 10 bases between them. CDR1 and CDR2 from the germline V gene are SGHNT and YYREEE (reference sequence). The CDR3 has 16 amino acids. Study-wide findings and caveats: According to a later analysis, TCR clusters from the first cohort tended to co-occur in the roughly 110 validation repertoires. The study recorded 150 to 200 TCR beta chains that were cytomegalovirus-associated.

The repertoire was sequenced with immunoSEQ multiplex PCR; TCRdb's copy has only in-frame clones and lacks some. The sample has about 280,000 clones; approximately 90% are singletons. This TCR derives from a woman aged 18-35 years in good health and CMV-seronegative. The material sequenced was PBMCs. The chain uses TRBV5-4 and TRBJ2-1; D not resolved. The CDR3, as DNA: TGTGCCAGCAGCTTGGTTGGCGGAAGCTCCTACAATGAGCAGTTCTTC. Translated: CASSLVGGSSYNEQFF.